This entry lists 25 T cell receptor gamma chains sequenced from one sample in a study of γδ T cells in repeated Plasmodium falciparum infection. TCRdb used CATT to re-call clones from the multiplex PCR reads. The sample yields approximately 30,000 gamma-chain clones, approximately 1.4% seen once. Bulk repertoires came from Vgamma9/Vdelta2+ or Vdelta2-negative gammadelta T cells flow-sorted from PBMC. What was sequenced was gamma-delta T cells from blood. These TCRs come from a pool of human donors (malaria-infected and uninfected, not separated).

On this clone: The protein that TCRdb holds for this DNA derives from a much larger clone and differs from the translated DNA at residue 3, which likely indicates a read error; the protein shown here is translated from the DNA. This rearrangement joins TRGV9 to TRGJP. Germline V lookup: CDR1 GITISATS, CDR2 ISYDGTV (reference sequence). CDR3 length: 18 amino acids. The CDR3 DNA reads as TGTGCCTCGTGGGAGGTAAGGTCGGAAGAGTTGGGCAAAAAAATCAAGGTATTT. Protein product: CASWEVRSEELGKKIKVF.

Points on this clone: The TCRdb protein, from a much larger clone, departs from this DNA's translation at residue 5, likely by read error; the protein shown derives from the DNA. V usage is TRGV9 and J usage is TRGJP. No J segment appears in TCRdb, so it was assigned here by matching the sequence to germline. The germline V gene encodes CDR1 GITISATS and CDR2 ISYDGTV (reference sequence). The CDR3 extends over 17 amino acids. Germline trimming cut 6 bases from V and 6 bases from J; bases unmatched to any gene: 11. The CDR3 region is CALWKATLELGKKIKVF. The CDR3 DNA follows: TGTGCCTTGTGGAAGGCTACTTTAGAGTTGGGCAAAAAAATCAAGGTATTT.

About this clone itself: The amino acid sequence in TCRdb belongs to a much larger clone and departs from this DNA's translation at residue 4, likely a sequencing read error; the sequence shown is translated from the DNA. This rearrangement joins TRGV9 to TRGJ1 or TRGJ2. The J gene was missing in TCRdb and was found by matching the end of the DNA to germline. This CDR3 comprises 11 residues. Germline-derived CDR1 and CDR2 are GITISATS and ISYDGTV (reference sequence). The DNA of the CDR3 is TGTGCCTTGCGGGAGGTGTCGGTGAAACTCTTT. Protein: CALREVSVKLF.

In the case of this clone: TCRdb's protein for this DNA is that of a much larger clone and differs from the translation at residue 7, likely a read error; the protein shown is the DNA translation. This rearrangement joins TRGV9 to TRGJ1 or TRGJ2. The CDR3 has 13 residues. Per the germline V gene, CDR1 is GITISATS and CDR2 is ISYDGTV (reference sequence). The V gene end was trimmed by 4 bases and the J gene end by 4 bases; junction bases not matched to a gene: 7. The CDR3 reads CALWDFAYYKKLF. CDR3 DNA sequence: TGTGCCTTGTGGGATTTCGCGTATTATAAGAAACTCTTT.

This clone has just a few counts. TCRdb lists the protein of a much larger clone for this DNA, which differs at residue 11, so this is likely a read error; the protein given here is translated from the DNA itself. The DNA of the CDR3 is TGTGCCTTGTGGGAGCGAAACGTGCAAGAGTCGGGCAAAAAAATCAAGGTATTT. It is translated as CALWERNVQESGKKIKVF. V is TRGV9 and J is TRGJP. Germline matching of the DNA provided the J gene here, since TCRdb leaves it blank. Germline V CDR1 and CDR2: GITISATS, ISYDGTV (reference sequence). The CDR3 has 18 residues.

On this clone: A far bigger clonotype differs at one base, so this is likely a read error. Other DNA sequences in the same sample also yield this CDR3. The chain has TRGV3 and TRGJ1 or TRGJ2. Because TCRdb records no J gene, it was assigned here through a match of the DNA to germline. Germline loops: CDR1 VTNTFY, CDR2 YDVSTARD (reference sequence). This CDR3 contains 18 residues. Trimming removed 3 bases from V and 3 bases from J; junction bases left unmatched: 20. The CDR3 DNA reads TGTGCCACCTGGGACCGAGTCGAGCTGGAGCTAACTTATTATAAGAAACTCTTT. Residues: CATWDRVELELTYYKKLF.

This clone showed up many times. A much larger clone differs by one base, so this may be a read error. The chain carries TRGV9 and TRGJ1 or TRGJ2. The CDR3 is made up of 12 amino acids. V was pared by 5 bases and J by 3 bases, with 4 bases of the junction left unmatched. CDR1 and CDR2 (germline): GITISATS, ISYDGTV (reference sequence). CDR3 nucleotides: TGTGCCTTGTGGGGGACTTATTATAAGAAACTCTTT. Its translation is CALWGTYYKKLF.

Details on this clone: A far larger clone is a single base away, which makes a read error likely. Within the sample, other DNA sequences also encode this same CDR3. V usage is TRGV9 and J usage is TRGJ1 or TRGJ2. No J segment appears in TCRdb, so it was assigned here by matching the sequence to germline. CDR1 is GITISATS and CDR2 is ISYDGTV in the germline V gene (reference sequence). The CDR3 loop spans 13 amino acids. The CDR3 reads CALWDLGGYKKLF. CDR3 nucleotides: TGTGCCCTGTGGGACCTTGGGGGTTATAAGAAACTCTTT.

Notes on this clone: A far larger clone is only one base removed, so a read error is likely. The same CDR3 can be traced to other DNA sequences in this sample. The V gene call is TRGV9, and the J gene call is absent. There are 17 residues in the CDR3. Germline values: CDR1 GITISATS, CDR2 ISYDGTV (reference sequence). The CDR3 loop is CALWDPAAELGKKIKVF. The CDR3 bases are TGTGCCTTGTGGGACCCCGCAGCAGAGTTGGGCAAAAAAATCAAGGTGTTT.

With respect to this clone: TCRdb's protein, taken from a much larger clone, differs from this DNA's translation at residue 5, likely owing to a read error; the protein displayed comes from the DNA. The chain employs TRGV9 and TRGJP. No J segment appears in TCRdb, so it was assigned here by matching the sequence to germline. The CDR3 totals 18 residues. Germline CDR1 and CDR2: GITISATS and ISYDGTV (reference sequence). The chain's CDR3 is CALWVVPAQELGKKIKVF. CDR3 bases: TGTGCCTTGTGGGTGGTGCCCGCGCAAGAGTTGGGCAAAAAAATCAAGGTATTT.

This clone is medium-sized within its sample. Different DNA sequences within this sample yield the same CDR3. V gene TRGV9 combines with J gene TRGJ1 or TRGJ2. In germline, CDR1 is GITISATS, CDR2 ISYDGTV (reference sequence). The CDR3 has 11 amino acids. J gave up 4 bases and V 4 bases, and 1 base lay outside the gene matches. The CDR3 loop is CALWEYYKKLF. CDR3 nucleotide sequence: TGTGCCTTGTGGGAATATTATAAGAAACTCTTT.

This clone was found many times. V usage is TRGV2 and J usage is TRGJ1 or TRGJ2. V shed 7 bases and J 3 bases; nucleotides not matched to a gene: 9. In germline, CDR1 is EGSNGY, CDR2 YDSYNSKV. The CDR3 has 13 amino acids. The CDR3 is CATCPMGYYKKLF. As DNA, the CDR3 is TGTGCCACCTGCCCTATGGGTTATTATAAGAAACTCTTT.

In this sample, this clone turned up a few times. This sequence is one base from a far larger clone and is likely a read error. Within the sample, other DNA sequences also encode this same CDR3. This chain connects TRGV9 to TRGJP. The CDR3 length is 17 residues. Per the germline V gene, CDR1 is GITISATS and CDR2 is ISYDGTV (reference sequence). CDR3 DNA: TGCGCCTTGTGGGAGCTACCAGGGGAGTTGGGCAAAAAAATCAAGGTATTT. Its protein product is CALWELPGELGKKIKVF.

This clone was detected many times. This chain connects TRGV2 to TRGJ1 or TRGJ2. V shed 0 bases and J 5 bases; nucleotides not matched to a gene: 4. CDR3 size: 13 residues. CDR1 is EGSNGY, CDR2 YDSYNSKV, per germline. The CDR3 nucleotides read TGTGCCACCTGGGACGGGCAGCATTATAAGAAACTCTTT. Amino acid sequence: CATWDGQHYKKLF.

This clone was seen at least ten times. TCRdb's protein for this DNA is that of a much larger clone and differs from the translation at residue 5, likely a read error; the protein shown is the DNA translation. The V and J genes are TRGV3 and TRGJP2. This CDR3 comprises 13 residues. Germline V lookup: CDR1 VTNTFY, CDR2 YDVSTARD (reference sequence). V dropped 5 bases and J dropped 7; count of bases not matched to a gene: 7. CDR3 DNA sequence: TGTGCCACCTGGGGCCTGATTGATTGGATCAAGACGTTT. This translates into CATWGLIDWIKTF.

Remarks on this clone: This DNA translates differently at residue 3 from the TCRdb protein, which is that of a much larger clone; a read error is likely, and the protein shown is the DNA's own translation. The rearrangement links TRGV4 to TRGJ1 or TRGJ2. TCRdb gives no J gene; it was assigned here by matching the DNA to germline. This CDR3 comprises 14 residues. CDR1 is EGSTGY and CDR2 is YDSYTSSV in the germline V gene. CDR3 nucleotide sequence: TGTGCCGCCTGGGCCACCAAGAAATATTATAAGAAACTCTTT. Its translation is CAAWATKKYYKKLF.

To note about this clone: A far larger clone is one nucleotide away, so this likely arose from a read error. The sample has other DNA sequences that encode this CDR3 too. The chain uses TRGV9 and TRGJP. Germline matching of the DNA provided the J gene here, since TCRdb leaves it blank. This CDR3 has 18 amino acids. The junction had 7 bases not matched to a gene; V was cut back by 1 base and J by 4 bases. Germline V lookup: CDR1 GITISATS, CDR2 ISYDGTV (reference sequence). The CDR3 region is CALWEVTLQELGKKIKVF. In nucleotides, the CDR3 is TGTGCCTTGTGGGAGGTCACACTTCAAGAGTTGGGCAAAAAAATCAAGGTATTT.

Details on this clone: TCRdb attributes to this sequence the protein of a much larger clone, which differs from the DNA translation at residue 11; a read error is likely, and the protein displayed is translated from the DNA. The V gene is given as TRGV9, and no J gene call is available. The CDR3 runs to 13 residues. The V gene's germline CDR1 is GITISATS and CDR2 ISYDGTV (reference sequence). CDR3 sequence reads: CALWEVYPIKRLF. For the CDR3, the DNA is TGTGCCTTGTGGGAGGTGTACCCGATTAAGAGACTCTTT.

The sample holds a few counts of this clone. A far larger clone is off by one base, so a read error is likely. Within the sample, other DNA sequences also encode this same CDR3. J is TRGJ1 or TRGJ2 and V is TRGV3. TCRdb records no J gene; here it was assigned by comparing the DNA to germline. Germline loops: CDR1 VTNTFY, CDR2 YDVSTARD (reference sequence). The V segment lost 1 base and the J segment 12 bases; nucleotides outside the gene matches: 6. CDR3 length: 11 amino acids. In DNA, the CDR3 is TGTGCCACCTGGGACAGACCAAGGAAACTCTTT. Amino acids: CATWDRPRKLF.

With respect to this clone: Translating this DNA gives a protein that differs at residue 7 from the TCRdb one, which belongs to a much larger clone; a read error is likely, and the protein shown is this translation. This sequence joins TRGV3 and TRGJ1 or TRGJ2. No J gene is reported in TCRdb; it was inferred here by comparing the DNA with germline. CDR1 and CDR2 (germline): VTNTFY, YDVSTARD (reference sequence). The CDR3 spans 14 residues. The V segment lost 0 bases and the J segment 5 bases; nucleotides outside the gene matches: 7. For the CDR3, the DNA is TGTGCCACCTGGGACAGGCAATGGAATTATAAGAAACTCTTT. This translates into CATWDRQWNYKKLF.

In this sample, this clone turned up many times. The protein TCRdb gives is from a much larger clone and does not agree with this DNA's translation at residue 4, likely a read error; the protein shown here comes from the DNA. The chain employs TRGV9 and TRGJP. The CDR3 spans 16 residues. CDR1 GITISATS and CDR2 ISYDGTV come from the germline V gene (reference sequence). The CDR3 DNA sequence: TGTGCCTTGCGGGAGGTGAATTCGGTGGGCAAAAAAATCAAGGTATTT. The encoded protein is CALREVNSVGKKIKVF.

This clone was recorded a few times. TCRdb's protein, taken from a much larger clone, differs from this DNA's translation at residue 10, likely owing to a read error; the protein displayed comes from the DNA. The chain links TRGV9 to TRGJP. No J segment appears in TCRdb, so it was assigned here by matching the sequence to germline. Trimming at V came to 0 bases and at J to 6 bases, leaving 14 bases not matched to a gene. Germline V gives CDR1 GITISATS, CDR2 ISYDGTV (reference sequence). This CDR3 comprises 20 residues. The CDR3 spells CALWEVRPLERELGKKIKVF. The CDR3 bases are TGTGCCTTGTGGGAGGTGCGACCCCTTGAGCGAGAGTTGGGCAAAAAAATCAAGGTATTT.

This clone was counted many times. TCRdb pairs this DNA with a much larger clone's protein that differs at residue 9, likely a read error; the protein shown was translated from the DNA. The chain employs TRGV5 and TRGJ1 or TRGJ2. No J gene is reported in TCRdb; it was inferred here by comparing the DNA with germline. The trim removed 0 bases at V and 6 bases at J, leaving 8 bases unmatched. In germline, CDR1 is VINAFY, CDR2 YDVSNSKD. The CDR3 totals 14 residues. DNA for the CDR3: TGTGCCACCTGGGACAGGCCAGGTGGTTATAAGAAACTCTTT. Its translation is CATWDRPGGYKKLF.

There are many counts of this clone. At residue 8, TCRdb's protein disagrees with the DNA translation; the protein shown here derives from the DNA. The chain joins TRGV4 to TRGJ1 or TRGJ2. This CDR3 is built from 14 residues. Per germline, CDR1 EGSTGY and CDR2 YDSYTSSV. The J segment lost 3 bases and the V segment lost 0 bases, leaving 5 bases of the junction unmatched. This CDR3 is CATWDGHRYYKKLF. In nucleotides, the CDR3 is TGTGCCACCTGGGATGGGCATCGTTATTATAAGAAACTCTTT.

The sample holds many counts of this clone. The chain links TRGV5 to TRGJ1 or TRGJ2. CDR3 length equals 12 residues. The V gene's germline CDR1 is VINAFY and CDR2 YDVSNSKD. Unmatched junction bases numbered 5, after V lost 9 bases and J lost 0 bases. CDR3 sequence: CATRSNYYKKLF. The CDR3 DNA sequence: TGTGCCACCCGCTCGAATTATTATAAGAAACTCTTT.